The 3 T cell receptor beta chains listed next were all sequenced from one sample in a study of memory CD4+ T cells and cytomegalovirus serostatus. The sort gate was single viable CD3+CD4+CD8-CD45RO+ cells for memory CD4+ T cells. Here immunoSEQ multiplex PCR was the method, and the copy in TCRdb shows in-frame clones only, minus some. The data show 45,000 to 65,000 clones, around 83% seen once. Material for sequencing was memory CD4+ T cells from blood. The receptors shown here come from an adult in good health and CMV-seropositive.

The gene calls are TRBV6-1 and TRBJ1-5, with TRBD1 matching over 10 bases. The trim removed 1 base at V and 7 bases at J, leaving 4 bases unmatched. This CDR3 is built from 15 residues. Germline CDR1 and CDR2: MNHNS and SASEGT. CDR3 amino acids: CASSEGQGARQPQHF. The CDR3 DNA reads as TGTGCCAGCAGTGAAGGACAGGGGGCTCGACAGCCCCAGCATTTT.

The chain couples TRBV30 to TRBJ2-5; either TRBD1 or TRBD2 may fit D (5 bases each). V lost 2 bases, J lost 5 bases, and 9 bases lay in between. The CDR3 spans 12 residues. The germline V gene encodes CDR1 GTSNPN and CDR2 SVGIG (reference sequence). The CDR3 DNA reads as TGTGCCTGGAGTCCGGGGACGGAGACCCAGTACTTC. Protein: CAWSPGTETQYF.

V is TRBV5-4 and J is TRBJ2-7, with 9 bases lining up with TRBD1. The germline V gene encodes CDR1 SGHNT and CDR2 YYREEE (reference sequence). J lost 2 bases, V lost 3 bases, and 9 bases had no gene match. This CDR3 comprises 16 residues. The CDR3 protein is CASSSTTGTGTYEQYF. DNA of the CDR3: TGTGCCAGCAGCTCAACAACCGGGACAGGGACCTACGAGCAGTACTTC.